Listed below are T cell receptor beta chains from one sample, sequenced in a study of blood T cell repertoires in COVID-19. The data were produced by immunoSEQ multiplex PCR, yet TCRdb's version contains in-frame clones alone and is incomplete. The repertoire has 150,000 to 200,000 clones, roughly nine tenths of them found once; the top ten carry over 15%. What was sequenced was peripheral blood. The receptor set was obtained from a man aged 55 to 70 with active or convalescent COVID-19. CDR3s include the opening cysteine and the closing phenylalanine or tryptophan. D genes are given only for firm matches. Only part of the rows carry a size: once, few, many, or a class if the clone is expanded.

TRBV6-2/TRBV6-3,NA,NA,TRBJ2-6,CASSYSGAGANVLTF,TGTGCCAGCAGTTACTCGGGGGCGGGGGCCAACGTCCTGACTTTC
TRBV5-8,NA,TRBD1,TRBJ1-3,CASSLVTRTGSSGNTIYF,TGTGCCAGCAGCTTGGTCACCCGGACAGGGAGCTCTGGAAACACCATATATTTT
TRBV3-1/TRBV3-2,NA,TRBD1,TRBJ1-1,CASSLITGGRNTEAFF,TGTGCCAGCAGCCTCATAACAGGGGGGAGGAACACTGAAGCTTTCTTT
TRBV29-1,NA,TRBD2,TRBJ2-7,CSVAGGLGGYEQYF,TGCAGCGTTGCGGGGGGACTAGGTGGGTACGAGCAGTACTTC
TRBV2,NA,TRBD1,TRBJ1-5,CASGGDREWDQPQHF,TGTGCCAGCGGAGGGGACAGGGAGTGGGATCAGCCCCAGCATTTT
TRBV6-5,once,NA,TRBJ2-5,CASLPLRQQETQYF,TGTGCCAGCCTTCCTCTAAGACAGCAAGAGACCCAGTACTTC
TRBV6-5,NA,NA,TRBJ2-7,CASIKGSGVGEQYF,TGTGCCAGCATTAAGGGGTCAGGAGTAGGGGAGCAGTACTTC
TRBV19,NA,TRBD1,TRBJ2-7,CASSRGQGAYEQYF,TGTGCCAGTAGTCGTGGACAGGGTGCCTACGAGCAGTACTTC
TRBV6-6,NA,TRBD2,TRBJ2-1,CASSYRSGGSTGEQFF,TGTGCCAGCAGTTACCGGTCGGGAGGCAGCACAGGTGAGCAGTTCTTC
TRBV29-1,NA,TRBD1,TRBJ1-1,CSVEQGQDTEAFF,TGCAGCGTAGAACAGGGGCAGGACACTGAAGCTTTCTTT
TRBV3-1/TRBV3-2,NA,NA,TRBJ1-5,CASSQGTRQPQHF,TGTGCCAGCAGCCAAGGGACTCGACAGCCCCAGCATTTT
TRBV30,NA,TRBD1,TRBJ2-7,CALRDRSSYEQYF,TGTGCTCTGAGGGACAGGAGCTCCTACGAGCAGTACTTC
TRBV15,NA,NA,TRBJ1-1,CATSRDTKTVEAFF,TGTGCCACCAGCAGAGATACTAAGACGGTAGAAGCTTTCTTT
TRBV5-4,NA,TRBD1,TRBJ2-7,CASSLADREYEQYF,TGTGCCAGCAGCTTGGCGGACAGGGAATACGAGCAGTACTTC
TRBV20-1,NA,NA,TRBJ1-1,CSAQYTEAFF,TGCAGTGCTCAATACACTGAAGCTTTCTTT
TRBV7-2,NA,TRBD2,TRBJ2-1,CASSLSASGGWGEQFF,TGTGCCAGCAGCTTAAGCGCTAGCGGGGGGTGGGGTGAGCAGTTCTTC
TRBV19,NA,NA,TRBJ2-3,CASSIDVWALGTDTQYF,TGTGCCAGTAGTATAGATGTGTGGGCTCTTGGCACAGATACGCAGTATTTT
TRBV19,NA,TRBD1,TRBJ2-6,CASSMEDRRGINVLTF,TGTGCCAGTAGTATGGAGGACAGGAGAGGGATCAACGTCCTGACTTTC
TRBV6-5,NA,TRBD1,TRBJ1-5,CASRTGGHQPQHF,TGTGCCAGCAGGACAGGGGGCCATCAGCCCCAGCATTTT
TRBV2,NA,TRBD1,TRBJ1-1,CASDRETFEAFF,TGTGCCAGCGACAGGGAGACCTTTGAAGCTTTCTTT
TRBV11-3,NA,TRBD1,TRBJ1-5,CASSSGGRSNQPQHF,TGTGCCAGCAGCTCAGGGGGCAGGAGCAATCAGCCCCAGCATTTT
TRBV13,NA,TRBD2,TRBJ2-3,CASSSLAGLRTDTQYF,TGTGCCAGCAGCTCCCTAGCGGGGTTGCGCACAGATACGCAGTATTTT
TRBV18,NA,NA,TRBJ1-5,CASSPRTVYSNQPQHF,TGTGCCAGCTCTCCTAGGACAGTTTATAGCAATCAGCCCCAGCATTTT
TRBV30,NA,TRBD1,TRBJ2-6,CAWSPGQGGANVLTF,TGTGCCTGGAGTCCCGGACAGGGTGGGGCCAACGTCCTGACTTTC
TRBV5-1,NA,NA,TRBJ1-1,CASSLGQEGTEAFF,TGCGCCAGCAGCTTGGGACAGGAAGGAACTGAAGCTTTCTTT
TRBV5-1,NA,TRBD1,TRBJ2-5,CASGIGDRLRETQYF,TGCGCCAGCGGCATCGGGGACAGACTCCGAGAGACCCAGTACTTC
TRBV15,NA,NA,TRBJ2-7,CATSRDPGDEQYF,TGTGCCACCAGCAGAGATCCGGGGGACGAGCAGTACTTC
TRBV12-5,NA,NA,TRBJ1-6,CASGGPGAGSYNSPLHF,TGTGCTAGTGGTGGCCCAGGGGCGGGCTCCTATAATTCACCCCTCCACTTT
TRBV19,NA,NA,TRBJ2-1,CASSIEGGNNEQFF,TGTGCCAGTAGTATAGAGGGGGGTAACAATGAGCAGTTCTTC